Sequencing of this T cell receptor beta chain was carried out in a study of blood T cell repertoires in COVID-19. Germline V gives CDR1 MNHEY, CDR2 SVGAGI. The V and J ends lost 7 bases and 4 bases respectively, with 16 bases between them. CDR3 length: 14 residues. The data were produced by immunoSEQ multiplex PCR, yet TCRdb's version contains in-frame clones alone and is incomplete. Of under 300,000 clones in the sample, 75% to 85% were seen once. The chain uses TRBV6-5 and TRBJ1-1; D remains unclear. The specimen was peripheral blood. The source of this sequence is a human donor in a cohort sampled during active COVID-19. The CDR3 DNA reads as TGTGCCAGCACCGTCTTTAAGACGGGCACTGAAGCTTTCTTT. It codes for CASTVFKTGTEAFF.